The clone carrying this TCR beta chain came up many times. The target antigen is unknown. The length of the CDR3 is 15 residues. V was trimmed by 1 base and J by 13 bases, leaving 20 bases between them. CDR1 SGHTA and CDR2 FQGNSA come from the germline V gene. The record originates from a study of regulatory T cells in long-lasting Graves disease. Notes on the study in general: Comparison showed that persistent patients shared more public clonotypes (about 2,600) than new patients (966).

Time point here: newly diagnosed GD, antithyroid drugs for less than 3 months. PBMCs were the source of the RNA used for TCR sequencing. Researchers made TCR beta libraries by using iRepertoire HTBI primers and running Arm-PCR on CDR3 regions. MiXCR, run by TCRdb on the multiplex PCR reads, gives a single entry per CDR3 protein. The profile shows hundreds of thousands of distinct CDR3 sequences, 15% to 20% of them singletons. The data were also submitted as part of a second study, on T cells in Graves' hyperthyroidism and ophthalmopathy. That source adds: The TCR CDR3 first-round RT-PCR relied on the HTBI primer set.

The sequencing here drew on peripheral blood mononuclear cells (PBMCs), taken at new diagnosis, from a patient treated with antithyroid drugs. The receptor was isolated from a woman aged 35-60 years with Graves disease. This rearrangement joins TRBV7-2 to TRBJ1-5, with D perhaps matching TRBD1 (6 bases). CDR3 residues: CASSLGVGDNSIQHF. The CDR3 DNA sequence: TGTGCCAGCAGCTTAGGGGTGGGGGACAACTCCATTCAGCATTTT. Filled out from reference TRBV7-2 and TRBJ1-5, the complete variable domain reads GAGVSQSPSNKVTEKGKDVELRCDPISGHTALYWYRQSLGQGLEFLIYFQGNSAPDKSGLPSDRFSAERTGGSVSTLTIQRTQQEDSAVYLCASSLGVGDNSIQHFGDGTRLSIL.